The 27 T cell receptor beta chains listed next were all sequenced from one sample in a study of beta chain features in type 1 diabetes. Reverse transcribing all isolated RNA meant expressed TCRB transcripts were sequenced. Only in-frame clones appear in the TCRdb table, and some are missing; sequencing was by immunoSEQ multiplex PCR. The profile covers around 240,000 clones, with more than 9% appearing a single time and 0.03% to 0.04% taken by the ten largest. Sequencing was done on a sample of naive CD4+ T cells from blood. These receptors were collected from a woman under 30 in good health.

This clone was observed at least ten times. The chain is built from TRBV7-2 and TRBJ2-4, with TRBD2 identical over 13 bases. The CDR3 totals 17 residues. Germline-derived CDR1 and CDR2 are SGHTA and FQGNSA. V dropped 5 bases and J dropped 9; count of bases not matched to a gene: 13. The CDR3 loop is CASSPGRLAGGHGIQYF. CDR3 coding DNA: TGTGCCAGCAGCCCCGGTAGACTAGCGGGAGGCCATGGCATTCAGTACTTC.

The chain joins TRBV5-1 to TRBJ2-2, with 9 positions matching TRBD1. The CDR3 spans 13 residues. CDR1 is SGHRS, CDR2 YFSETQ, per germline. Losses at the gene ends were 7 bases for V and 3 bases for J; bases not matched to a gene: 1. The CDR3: CASRDRDTGELFF. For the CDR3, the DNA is TGCGCCAGCCGGGACAGGGACACCGGGGAGCTGTTTTTT. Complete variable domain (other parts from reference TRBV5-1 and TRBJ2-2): KAGVTQTPRYLIKTRGQQVTLSCSPISGHRSVSWYQQTPGQGLQFLFEYFSETQRNKGNFPGRFSGRQFSNSRSEMNVSTLELGDSALYLCASRDRDTGELFFGEGSRLTVL.

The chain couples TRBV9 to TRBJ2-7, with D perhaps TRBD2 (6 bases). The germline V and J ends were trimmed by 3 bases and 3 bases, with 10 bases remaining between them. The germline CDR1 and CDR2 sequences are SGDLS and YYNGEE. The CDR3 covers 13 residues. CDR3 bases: TGTGCCAGCAGCGGCGGGGTCAGCTACGAGCAGTACTTC. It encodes CASSGGVSYEQYF.

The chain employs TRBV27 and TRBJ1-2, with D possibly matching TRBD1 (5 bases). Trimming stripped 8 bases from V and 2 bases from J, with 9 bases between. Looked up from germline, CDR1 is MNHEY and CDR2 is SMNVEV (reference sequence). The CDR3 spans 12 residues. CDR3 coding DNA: TGTGCCAGCGGGGGACTGAACTATGGCTACACCTTC. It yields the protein CASGGLNYGYTF.

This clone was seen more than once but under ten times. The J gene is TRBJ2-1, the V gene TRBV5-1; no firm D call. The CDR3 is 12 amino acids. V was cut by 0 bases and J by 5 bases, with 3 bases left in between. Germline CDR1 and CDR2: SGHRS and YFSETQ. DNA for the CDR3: TGCGCCAGCAGCTTGGGTAACAATGAGCAGTTCTTC. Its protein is CASSLGNNEQFF.

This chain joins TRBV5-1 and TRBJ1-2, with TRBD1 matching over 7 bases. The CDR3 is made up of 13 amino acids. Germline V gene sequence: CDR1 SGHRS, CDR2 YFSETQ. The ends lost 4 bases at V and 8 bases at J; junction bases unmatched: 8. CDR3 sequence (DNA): TGCGCCAGCAGCATCGACAGGGCATGGGGCTACACCTTC. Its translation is CASSIDRAWGYTF.

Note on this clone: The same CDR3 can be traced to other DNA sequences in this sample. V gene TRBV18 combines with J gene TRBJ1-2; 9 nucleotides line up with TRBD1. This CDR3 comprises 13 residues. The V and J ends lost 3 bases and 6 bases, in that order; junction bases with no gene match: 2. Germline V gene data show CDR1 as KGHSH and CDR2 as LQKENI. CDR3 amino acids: CASSPGQGDGYTF. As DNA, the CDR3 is TGTGCCAGCTCACCGGGACAGGGCGATGGCTACACCTTC.

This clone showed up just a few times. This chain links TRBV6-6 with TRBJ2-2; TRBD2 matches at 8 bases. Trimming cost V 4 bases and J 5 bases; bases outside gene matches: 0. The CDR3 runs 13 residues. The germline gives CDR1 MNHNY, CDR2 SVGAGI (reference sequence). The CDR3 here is CASSSGGTGELFF. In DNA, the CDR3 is TGTGCCAGCAGTTCGGGGGGGACCGGGGAGCTGTTTTTT.

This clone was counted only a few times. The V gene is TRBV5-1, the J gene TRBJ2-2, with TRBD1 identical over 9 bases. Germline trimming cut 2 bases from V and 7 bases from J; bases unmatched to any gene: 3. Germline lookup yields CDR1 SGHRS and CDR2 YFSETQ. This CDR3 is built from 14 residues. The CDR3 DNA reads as TGCGCCAGCAGCTTACAGGGGGCGAGCGGGGAGCTGTTTTTT. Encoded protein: CASSLQGASGELFF.

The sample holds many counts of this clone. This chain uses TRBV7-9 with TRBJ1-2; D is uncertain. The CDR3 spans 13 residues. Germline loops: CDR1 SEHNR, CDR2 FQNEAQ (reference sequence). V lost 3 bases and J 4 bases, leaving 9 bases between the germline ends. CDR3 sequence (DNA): TGTGCCAGCAGCTTCGGAGGTAGCTATGGCTACACCTTC. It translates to CASSFGGSYGYTF.

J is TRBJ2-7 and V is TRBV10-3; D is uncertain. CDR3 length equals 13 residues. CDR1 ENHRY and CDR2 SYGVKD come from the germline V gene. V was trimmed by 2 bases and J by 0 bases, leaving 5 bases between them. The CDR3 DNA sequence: TGTGCCATCAGTGAGGTCAACTCCTACGAGCAGTACTTC. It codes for CAISEVNSYEQYF.

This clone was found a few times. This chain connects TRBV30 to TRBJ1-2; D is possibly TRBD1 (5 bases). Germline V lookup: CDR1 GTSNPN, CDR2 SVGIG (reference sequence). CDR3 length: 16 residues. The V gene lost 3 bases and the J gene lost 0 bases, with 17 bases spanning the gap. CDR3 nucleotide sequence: TGTGCCTGGAGGGGGACTCAGACCCGCCCTAACTATGGCTACACCTTC. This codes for CAWRGTQTRPNYGYTF.

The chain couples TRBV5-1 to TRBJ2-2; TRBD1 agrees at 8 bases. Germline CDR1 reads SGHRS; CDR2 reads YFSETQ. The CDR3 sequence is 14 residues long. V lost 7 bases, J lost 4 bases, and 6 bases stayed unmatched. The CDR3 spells CASFQGAGTGELFF. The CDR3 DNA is TGCGCCAGCTTTCAGGGGGCCGGCACCGGGGAGCTGTTTTTT. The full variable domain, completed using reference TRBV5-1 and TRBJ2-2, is KAGVTQTPRYLIKTRGQQVTLSCSPISGHRSVSWYQQTPGQGLQFLFEYFSETQRNKGNFPGRFSGRQFSNSRSEMNVSTLELGDSALYLCASFQGAGTGELFFGEGSRLTVL.

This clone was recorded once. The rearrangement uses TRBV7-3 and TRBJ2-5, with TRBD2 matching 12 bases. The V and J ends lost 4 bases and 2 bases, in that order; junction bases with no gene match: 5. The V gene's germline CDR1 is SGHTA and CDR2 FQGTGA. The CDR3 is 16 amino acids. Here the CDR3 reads CASSSGLAGRQETQYF. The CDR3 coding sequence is TGTGCCAGCAGCTCCGGACTAGCGGGGAGACAAGAGACCCAGTACTTC. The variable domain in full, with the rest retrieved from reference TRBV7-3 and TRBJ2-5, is GAGVSQTPSNKVTEKGKYVELRCDPISGHTALYWYRQSLGQGPEFLIYFQGTGAADDSGLPNDRFFAVRPEGSVSTLKIQRTERGDSAVYLCASSSGLAGRQETQYFGPGTRLLVL.

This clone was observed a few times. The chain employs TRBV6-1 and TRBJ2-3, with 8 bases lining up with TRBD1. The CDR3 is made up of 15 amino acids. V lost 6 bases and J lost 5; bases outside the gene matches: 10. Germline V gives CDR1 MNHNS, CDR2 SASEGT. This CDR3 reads CASRTGGRGVDTQYF. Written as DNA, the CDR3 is TGTGCCAGCAGAACAGGGGGAAGAGGAGTAGATACGCAGTATTTT.

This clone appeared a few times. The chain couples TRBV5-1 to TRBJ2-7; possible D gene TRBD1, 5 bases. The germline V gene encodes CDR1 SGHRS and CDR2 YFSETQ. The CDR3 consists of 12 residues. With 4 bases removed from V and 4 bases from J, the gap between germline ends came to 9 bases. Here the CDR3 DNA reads TGCGCCAGCAGCCAAGACAGTTACGAGCAGTACTTC. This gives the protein CASSQDSYEQYF.

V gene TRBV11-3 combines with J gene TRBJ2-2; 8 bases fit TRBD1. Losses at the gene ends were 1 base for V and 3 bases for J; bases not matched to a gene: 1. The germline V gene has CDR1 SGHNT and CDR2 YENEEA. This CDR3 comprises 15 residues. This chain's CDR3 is CASSLGQGHTGELFF. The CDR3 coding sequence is TGTGCCAGCAGCTTAGGACAGGGGCACACCGGGGAGCTGTTTTTT.

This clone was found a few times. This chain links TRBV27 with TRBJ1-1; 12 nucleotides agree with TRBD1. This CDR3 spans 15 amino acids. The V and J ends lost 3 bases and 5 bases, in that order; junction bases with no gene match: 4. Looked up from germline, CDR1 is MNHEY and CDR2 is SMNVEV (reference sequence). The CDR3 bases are TGTGCCAGCAGTTTGAGGGACAGGGGGCTTACTGAAGCTTTCTTT. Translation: CASSLRDRGLTEAFF.

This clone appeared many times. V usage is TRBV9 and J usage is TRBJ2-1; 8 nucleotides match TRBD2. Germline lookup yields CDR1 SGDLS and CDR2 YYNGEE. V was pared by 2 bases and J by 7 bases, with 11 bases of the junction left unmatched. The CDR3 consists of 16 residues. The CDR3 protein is CASSVKGLDPGNEQFF. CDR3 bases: TGTGCCAGCAGCGTTAAGGGACTAGACCCTGGGAATGAGCAGTTCTTC.

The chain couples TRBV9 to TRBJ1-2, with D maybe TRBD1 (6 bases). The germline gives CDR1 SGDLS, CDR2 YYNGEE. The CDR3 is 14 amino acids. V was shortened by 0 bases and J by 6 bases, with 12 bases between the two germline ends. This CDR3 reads CASSVVPGGDGYTF. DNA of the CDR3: TGTGCCAGCAGCGTAGTGCCGGGGGGCGATGGCTACACCTTC.

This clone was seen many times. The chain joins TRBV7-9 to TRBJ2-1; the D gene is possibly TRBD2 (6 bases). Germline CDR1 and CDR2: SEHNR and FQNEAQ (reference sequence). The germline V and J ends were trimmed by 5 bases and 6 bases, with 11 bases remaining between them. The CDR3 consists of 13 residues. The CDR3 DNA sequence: TGTGCCAGCAGCCCACGGGAGCGCAATGAGCAGTTCTTC. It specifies CASSPRERNEQFF.

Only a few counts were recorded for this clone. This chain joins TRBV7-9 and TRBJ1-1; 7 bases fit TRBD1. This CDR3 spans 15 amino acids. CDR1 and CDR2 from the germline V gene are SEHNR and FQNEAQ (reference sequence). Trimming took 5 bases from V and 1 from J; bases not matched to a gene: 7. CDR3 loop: CASSTRQGENTEAFF. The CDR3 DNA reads TGTGCCAGCAGCACTCGGCAGGGGGAGAACACTGAAGCTTTCTTT. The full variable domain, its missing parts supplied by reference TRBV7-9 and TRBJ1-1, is DTGVSQNPRHKITKRGQNVTFRCDPISEHNRLYWYRQTLGQGPEFLTYFQNEAQLEKSRLLSDRFSAERPKGSFSTLEIQRTEQGDSAMYLCASSTRQGENTEAFFGQGTRLTVV.

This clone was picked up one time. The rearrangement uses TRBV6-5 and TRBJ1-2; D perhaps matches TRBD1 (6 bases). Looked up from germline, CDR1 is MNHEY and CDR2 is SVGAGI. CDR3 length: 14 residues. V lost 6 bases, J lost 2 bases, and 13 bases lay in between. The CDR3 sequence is CASRGGAENYGYTF. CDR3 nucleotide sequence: TGTGCCAGCAGGGGGGGGGCAGAGAACTATGGCTACACCTTC.

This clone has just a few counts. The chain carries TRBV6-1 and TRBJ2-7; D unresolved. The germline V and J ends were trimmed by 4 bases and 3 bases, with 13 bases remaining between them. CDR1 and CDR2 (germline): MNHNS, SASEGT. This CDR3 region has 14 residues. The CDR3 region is CASSGDMVRYEQYF. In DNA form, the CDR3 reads TGTGCCAGCAGTGGCGACATGGTCCGCTACGAGCAGTACTTC.

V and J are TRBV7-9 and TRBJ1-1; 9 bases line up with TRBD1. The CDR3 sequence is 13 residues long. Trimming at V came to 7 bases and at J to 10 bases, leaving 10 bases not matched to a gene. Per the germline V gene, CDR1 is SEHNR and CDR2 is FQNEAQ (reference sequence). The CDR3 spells CASKPDRGSLAFF. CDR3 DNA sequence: TGTGCCAGCAAGCCCGACAGGGGGTCGTTAGCTTTCTTT.

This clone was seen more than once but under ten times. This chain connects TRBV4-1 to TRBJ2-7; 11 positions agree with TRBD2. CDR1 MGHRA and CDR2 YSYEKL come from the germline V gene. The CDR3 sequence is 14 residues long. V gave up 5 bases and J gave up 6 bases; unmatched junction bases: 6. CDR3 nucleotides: TGCGCCAGCAGCGAGCGTCTAGCGGGGGGCGAGCAGTACTTC. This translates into CASSERLAGGEQYF.

The CDR3: CASALAVSSYNEQFF. The CDR3 DNA follows: TGTGCCAGTGCGCTCGCGGTTAGCTCCTACAATGAGCAGTTCTTC. This chain joins TRBV19 and TRBJ2-1, with no clear D. The V end lost 8 bases, the J end lost 0 bases, and 14 bases lay between the germline ends. This CDR3 has 15 residues. From germline, CDR1 is LNHDA and CDR2 SQIVND (reference sequence).